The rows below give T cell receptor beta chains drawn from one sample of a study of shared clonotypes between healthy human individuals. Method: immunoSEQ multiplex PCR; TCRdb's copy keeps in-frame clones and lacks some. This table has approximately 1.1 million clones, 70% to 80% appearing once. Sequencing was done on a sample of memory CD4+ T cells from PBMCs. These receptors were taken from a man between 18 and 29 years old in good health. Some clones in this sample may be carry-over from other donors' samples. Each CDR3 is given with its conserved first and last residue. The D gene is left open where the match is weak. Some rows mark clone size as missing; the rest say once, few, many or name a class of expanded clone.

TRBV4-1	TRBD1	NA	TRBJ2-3	TGCGCCAGCAGCCAAGATCCAATGGGACAGCAGACAGATACGCAGTATTTT	CASSQDPMGQQTDTQYF
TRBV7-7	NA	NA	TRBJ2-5	TGTGCCAGCAGCTTCGGGCAGCAAGAGACCCAGTACTTC	CASSFGQQETQYF
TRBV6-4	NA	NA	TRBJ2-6	TGTGCCAGCAGTGACGGGGCAGCTGGGGCCAACGTCCTGACTTTC	CASSDGAAGANVLTF
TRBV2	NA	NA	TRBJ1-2	TGTGCCAGCAGTGAACTTGCAGTTAACAGGGCCGGCTATGGCTACACCTTC	CASSELAVNRAGYGYTF
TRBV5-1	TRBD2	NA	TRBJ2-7	TGCGCCAGCAGCTCGGGAGCGGGAGGGCGCGAGCAGTACTTC	CASSSGAGGREQYF
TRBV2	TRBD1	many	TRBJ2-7	TGTGCCAGCAGCCCGGGACAGCACCTCTCCTACGAGCAGTACTTC	CASSPGQHLSYEQYF
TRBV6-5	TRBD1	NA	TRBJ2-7	TGTGCCAGCAGTTACCGAGACAGGGGGCTATACGAGCAGTACTTC	CASSYRDRGLYEQYF
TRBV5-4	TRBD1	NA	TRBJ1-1	TGTGCCAGCAGCCCAGGGGGCGGGGACAACACTGAAGCTTTCTTT	CASSPGGGDNTEAFF
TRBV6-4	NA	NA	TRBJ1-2	TGTGCCAGCAGTGTTACATTGGGGATTGGTGGCTACACCTTC	CASSVTLGIGGYTF
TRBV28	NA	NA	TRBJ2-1	TGTGCCAGCAACCGACTAGCCTACAATGAGCAGTTCTTC	CASNRLAYNEQFF
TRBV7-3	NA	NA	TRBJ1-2	TGTGCCAGCAGCCCAAAACGCACGACAGATGGCTACACCTTC	CASSPKRTTDGYTF
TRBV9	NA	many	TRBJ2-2	TGTGCCAGCAGCGTATCCCTGGCCTACACCGGGGAGCTGTTTTTT	CASSVSLAYTGELFF
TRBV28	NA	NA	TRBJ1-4	TGTGCCAGCAGTTTAGAGACAAGGGGGTTATGGGAAAAACTGTTTTTT	CASSLETRGLWEKLFF
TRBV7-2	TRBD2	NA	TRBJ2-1	TGTGCCAGCAGCCCCTCACTAGCGGGAGACAATGAGCAGTTCTTC	CASSPSLAGDNEQFF
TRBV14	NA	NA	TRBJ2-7	TGTGCCAGCAGCCAAGATGCATTTAGGGGTGGGTACGAGCAGTACTTC	CASSQDAFRGGYEQYF
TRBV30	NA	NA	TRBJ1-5	TGTGCCTGGAGTGTGGAGGGATCTTCTAGGATGCCCCAGCATTTT	CAWSVEGSSRMPQHF
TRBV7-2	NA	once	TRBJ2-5	TGTGCCAGCAGCTCCCAGATAGGCCCAGAGACCCAGTACTTC	CASSSQIGPETQYF
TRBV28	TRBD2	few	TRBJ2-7	TGTGCCAGCAATCCTAGCGGGAGGACTATCTACGAGCAGTACTTC	CASNPSGRTIYEQYF
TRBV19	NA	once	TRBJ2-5	TGTGCCAGTAGTGTCGGAGGGGCCCAGGAGACCCAGTACTTC	CASSVGGAQETQYF
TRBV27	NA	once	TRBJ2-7	TGTGCCAGCAGTCCACGAAGGACCGGGTACGAGCAGTACTTC	CASSPRRTGYEQYF
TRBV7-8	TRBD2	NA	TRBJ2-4	TGTGCCAGCAGCCCAACCGGGACTAGCGGTGGAGCCAAAAACATTCAGTACTTC	CASSPTGTSGGAKNIQYF
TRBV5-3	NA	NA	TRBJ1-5	TGTGCCAGAAGCTTGGCGCAAAATCAGCCCCAGCATTTT	CARSLAQNQPQHF
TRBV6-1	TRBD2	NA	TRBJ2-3	TGTGCCAGCAGTGACCCGACTAGCGGGAGCCATGATACGCAGTATTTT	CASSDPTSGSHDTQYF
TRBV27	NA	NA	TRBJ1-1	TGTGCCAGCAGAAAGACATTGGAAGCGAGGGGAGGAACTGAAGCTTTCTTT	CASRKTLEARGGTEAFF
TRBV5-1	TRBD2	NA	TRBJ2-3	TGCGCCAGCAGCCGAAATTACATGACTAGCGGGAGTGGGGCAGATACGCAGTATTTT	CASSRNYMTSGSGADTQYF
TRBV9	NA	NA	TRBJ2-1	TGTGCCAGCAGCGTAGGGTGGGGGCCTTACAATGAGCAGTTCTTC	CASSVGWGPYNEQFF
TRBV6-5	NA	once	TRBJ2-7	TGTGCCAGCAGTTACTCGTTGACTAGCTCCTACGAGCAGTACTTC	CASSYSLTSSYEQYF
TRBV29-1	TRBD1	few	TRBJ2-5	TGCAGCGTTACTAACCGGGACAGCCAAGAGACCCAGTACTTC	CSVTNRDSQETQYF
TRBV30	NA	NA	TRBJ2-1	TGTGCCTGGATAGAACTGTACCACAATGAGCAGTTCTTC	CAWIELYHNEQFF
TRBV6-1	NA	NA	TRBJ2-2	TGTGCCAGCCTAGGGCAGAGGTGGACCGGGGAGCTGTTTTTT	CASLGQRWTGELFF
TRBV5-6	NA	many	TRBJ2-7	TGTGCCAGCAGCCCGTGGGTACGAACAAGATACGAGCAGTACTTC	CASSPWVRTRYEQYF
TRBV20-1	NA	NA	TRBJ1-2	TGCAGTGCTCGAACTAACTATGGCTACACCTTC	CSARTNYGYTF
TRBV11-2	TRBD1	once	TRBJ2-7	TGTGCCAGCAGCTCCGGGACAGGGGACGAGCAGTACTTC	CASSSGTGDEQYF
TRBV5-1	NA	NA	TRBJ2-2	TGCGCCAGCAGCTTGGTTAGGGGCACCGGGGAGCTGTTTTTT	CASSLVRGTGELFF
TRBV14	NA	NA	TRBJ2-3	TGTGCCAGCAGCCCCAAGGTAGCGTTCCGTAGCACAGATACGCAGTATTTT	CASSPKVAFRSTDTQYF
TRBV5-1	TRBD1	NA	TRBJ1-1	TGCGCCAGCAGCTTACAGGGGTCGAACACTGAAGCTTTCTTT	CASSLQGSNTEAFF
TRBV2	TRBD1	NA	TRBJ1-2	TGTGCCAGCAGTGAAGCTGGCAGGGGGAACTATGGCTACACCTTC	CASSEAGRGNYGYTF
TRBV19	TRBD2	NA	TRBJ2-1	TGTGCCAGTAACGTGGGACTAGCGGGATCCAATGAGCAGTTCTTC	CASNVGLAGSNEQFF
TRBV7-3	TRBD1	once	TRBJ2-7	TGTGCCAGCAGCCCAGGGGGCCGAGGCTACGAGCAGTACTTC	CASSPGGRGYEQYF
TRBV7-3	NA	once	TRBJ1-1	TGTGCCAGCAGCTTACGGTCAGGGGTTGGCACTGAAGCTTTCTTT	CASSLRSGVGTEAFF